Following are 27 T cell receptor beta chains from one sample sequenced in a study of blood T cell repertoires in COVID-19 (dated by TCRdb to the early 2020s). Libraries were prepared through the immunoSEQ multiplex PCR assay. TCRdb retrieved this table from immuneACCESS and kept in-frame rearrangements only. Not all clones are present; in checked studies, unresolved V genes account for under half, and no reason is known for the remainder. Present in this sample are a few hundred thousand clones, around 90% of which were seen just once. The ten top clones hold about 1% of the sample. What was sequenced was PBMCs or T cells enriched from blood (not recorded which). These receptors all come from a young woman who had recovered from COVID-19.

The chain recombines TRBV27 with TRBJ2-3; 12 bases align to TRBD2. The CDR3 runs 17 residues. Germline CDR1 and CDR2: MNHEY and SMNVEV (reference sequence). Trimming cost V 7 bases and J 5 bases; bases outside gene matches: 13. In nucleotides, the CDR3 is TGTGCCAGCACCTCTCTTCTAGCGGGAGGGCCCGGAGATACGCAGTATTTT. It codes for CASTSLLAGGPGDTQYF.

The V call is TRBV5-1, the J call TRBJ1-1, with a possible D match to TRBD1 (5 bases). Deletions cut 6 bases from V and 3 bases from J, with 18 bases between. Germline CDR1 reads SGHRS; CDR2 reads YFSETQ. CDR3 size: 15 residues. The CDR3 is CASTSRGGADTEAFF. In nucleotides, the CDR3 is TGCGCCAGCACCTCGCGGGGGGGAGCGGACACTGAAGCTTTCTTT.

This chain connects TRBV10-1 to TRBJ1-2, with 7 nucleotides matching TRBD1. The CDR3 extends over 15 amino acids. V shed 0 bases and J 3 bases; nucleotides not matched to a gene: 4. From germline, CDR1 is WNHNN and CDR2 SYGVQD (reference sequence). Written as DNA, the CDR3 is TGCGCCAGCAGTGAGTCTCTAGGACAGGACTATGGCTACACCTTC. Translated: CASSESLGQDYGYTF.

The rearrangement joins TRBV6-2 or TRBV6-3 to TRBJ1-5; D ambiguous. The germline V and J ends were trimmed by 2 bases and 5 bases, with 13 bases remaining between them. In germline, CDR1 is MNHEY, CDR2 SVGEGT. The CDR3 sequence is 15 residues long. The CDR3 loop reads CASSYTRTGHQPQHF. As DNA, the CDR3 is TGTGCCAGCAGTTACACCCGGACTGGCCATCAGCCCCAGCATTTT.

A single count supports this clone. CDR3 loop: CATFSFPDSSYEQYF. CDR3 DNA sequence: TGTGCCACCTTCTCTTTCCCTGACAGCTCCTACGAGCAGTACTTC. The gene calls are TRBV3-1 (or the pseudogene TRBV3-2) and TRBJ2-7, with D possibly being TRBD1 (5 bases). V gave up 10 bases and J gave up 0 bases, with 19 bases separating them. Germline CDR1 LGHDT, CDR2 YNNKEL (reference sequence). The CDR3 is 15 residues long.

The rearrangement uses TRBV2 and TRBJ2-3, with 8 bases matching TRBD2. V gave up 8 bases and J gave up 6 bases; unmatched junction bases: 13. CDR3 length: 15 amino acids. Germline assignment: CDR1 SNHLY and CDR2 FYNNEI. The CDR3 protein is CASDTRGGLSDTQYF. The CDR3 nucleotides are TGTGCCAGCGACACCCGGGGGGGTCTAAGTGATACGCAGTATTTT.

V gene TRBV3-1 (or the pseudogene TRBV3-2) combines with J gene TRBJ1-2; TRBD1 is a possible D gene (5 bases). V was cut by 0 bases and J by 2 bases, with 7 bases left in between. Germline loops: CDR1 LGHDT, CDR2 YNNKEL (reference sequence). This CDR3 spans 14 amino acids. CDR3 nucleotide sequence: TGTGCCAGCAGCCAAGAAGCAGGGAACTATGGCTACACCTTC. Protein product: CASSQEAGNYGYTF.

V gene TRBV4-3 combines with J gene TRBJ2-1; possibly TRBD1 for D (5 bases). Germline-derived CDR1 and CDR2 are LGHNA and YSLEER. The CDR3 runs 15 residues. V was pared by 0 bases and J by 6 bases, with 12 bases between. CDR3 sequence reads: CASSQEGESLNEQFF. Written as DNA, the CDR3 is TGCGCCAGCAGCCAAGAAGGGGAAAGCCTCAATGAGCAGTTCTTC.

The gene calls are TRBV13 and TRBJ2-1; maybe TRBD2 (7 bases). The CDR3 runs to 16 residues. Germline CDR1 reads PRHDT; CDR2 reads FYEKMQ (reference sequence). The V and J ends lost 6 bases and 5 bases respectively, with 20 bases between them. CDR3 sequence reads: CASRGQVRGADNEQFF. The CDR3 nucleotides read TGTGCCAGCAGAGGGCAGGTCCGGGGGGCTGACAATGAGCAGTTCTTC.

This clone was counted a single time. In nucleotides, the CDR3 is TGTGCCAGCTCACCAAACAGGGAGACCCAGTACTTC. Encoded protein: CASSPNRETQYF. The rearrangement links TRBV18 to TRBJ2-5, with D possibly being TRBD1 (5 bases). The CDR3 sequence is 12 residues long. Trimming cost V 2 bases and J 5 bases, with 6 bases left between them. Germline V gene data show CDR1 as KGHSH and CDR2 as LQKENI. Combining the CDR3 with reference TRBV18 and TRBJ2-5 gives the whole variable domain NAGVMQNPRHLVRRRGQEARLRCSPMKGHSHVYWYRQLPEEGLKFMVYLQKENIIDESGMPKERFSAEFPKEGPSILRIQQVVRGDSAAYFCASSPNRETQYFGPGTRLLVL.

V and J are TRBV2 and TRBJ1-2, with TRBD1 as a possible D gene (5 bases). Trimming stripped 8 bases from V and 5 bases from J, with 9 bases between. Germline assignment: CDR1 SNHLY and CDR2 FYNNEI. The CDR3 runs 11 residues. CDR3 sequence reads: CASPDNYGYTF. Here the CDR3 DNA reads TGTGCCAGCCCGGACAATTATGGCTACACCTTC.

A few counts support this clone. V gene TRBV12-3 or TRBV12-4 combines with J gene TRBJ1-3; the D is unclear. With 6 bases removed from V and 6 bases from J, the gap between germline ends came to 6 bases. The CDR3 spans 11 residues. The CDR3: CASRETNTIYF. The CDR3 bases are TGTGCCAGCAGGGAGACAAACACCATATATTTT.

The V call is TRBV11-2, the J call TRBJ1-2, with D maybe TRBD1 (5 bases). Germline-derived CDR1 and CDR2 are SGHAT and FQNNGV. V lost 5 bases and J lost 7, with 17 bases in between. The CDR3 is 14 residues long. CDR3 bases: TGTGCCAGCAGCATTTCCCAGGGATTCGGTGGCTACACCTTC. This encodes CASSISQGFGGYTF.

J is TRBJ2-1 and V is TRBV24-1, with 7 nucleotides matching TRBD2. The CDR3 is 19 residues long. Germline V gives CDR1 KGHDR, CDR2 SFDVKD. The trim removed 6 bases at V and 2 bases at J, leaving 18 bases unmatched. This chain's CDR3 is CATSTAKFTSALTYNEQFF. CDR3 DNA sequence: TGTGCCACCAGTACTGCTAAGTTTACTAGCGCATTAACCTACAATGAGCAGTTCTTC.

J is TRBJ1-4 and V is TRBV19; TRBD1 might be the D (5 bases). V lost 0 bases to trimming and J lost 10 bases, with 12 bases between them. Germline V gene sequence: CDR1 LNHDA, CDR2 SQIVND (reference sequence). The CDR3 has 14 residues. This CDR3 is CASSIDPAGGKLFF. The CDR3 DNA reads as TGTGCCAGTAGTATAGATCCAGCCGGGGGAAAACTGTTTTTT.

The chain links TRBV28 to TRBJ2-1; 7 positions agree with TRBD2. The CDR3 runs 16 residues. The germline gives CDR1 MDHEN, CDR2 SYDVKM. V shed 3 bases and J 6 bases; nucleotides not matched to a gene: 11. CDR3 in amino acids: CASSFPPGRASNEQFF. The CDR3 region has the DNA TGTGCCAGCAGTTTCCCCCCGGGGAGGGCGAGCAATGAGCAGTTCTTC.

Only a few counts were recorded for this clone. This chain uses TRBV5-1 with TRBJ1-6; D is perhaps TRBD1 (5 bases). Germline CDR1 reads SGHRS; CDR2 reads YFSETQ. This CDR3 has 14 residues. Trimming cost V 4 bases and J 6 bases, with 11 bases left between them. The CDR3, as DNA: TGCGCCAGCAGCCGCGCGACAGCTAATTCACCCCTCCACTTT. Amino acid sequence: CASSRATANSPLHF. The full variable domain, completed using reference TRBV5-1 and TRBJ1-6, is KAGVTQTPRYLIKTRGQQVTLSCSPISGHRSVSWYQQTPGQGLQFLFEYFSETQRNKGNFPGRFSGRQFSNSRSEMNVSTLELGDSALYLCASSRATANSPLHFGNGTRLTVT.

This chain joins TRBV7-8 and TRBJ1-2, with TRBD1 matching 7 bases. This CDR3 has 15 residues. Germline assignment: CDR1 SGHVS and CDR2 FQNEAQ. Trimming cost V 1 base and J 3 bases; bases outside gene matches: 5. CDR3 in DNA: TGTGCCAGCAGCTTAGGAACCGGGACAGACTATGGCTACACCTTC. Translating gives CASSLGTGTDYGYTF.

The V gene is TRBV20-1, the J gene TRBJ1-1; D ambiguous. Germline assignment: CDR1 DFQATT and CDR2 SNEGSKA (reference sequence). The CDR3 runs 8 residues. Trimming removed 1 base from V and 13 bases from J, with 4 bases in between. CDR3 sequence reads: CSARGGFF. The CDR3 nucleotides are TGCAGTGCTAGAGGAGGTTTCTTT.

The chain is built from TRBV29-1 and TRBJ2-4; D remains unclear. Germline CDR1 reads SQVTM; CDR2 reads ANQGSEA. Trimming cost V 5 bases and J 0 bases, with 11 bases left between them. The CDR3 totals 14 residues. For the CDR3, the DNA is TGCAGCGTTCAACTATCTCTAGCCAAAAACATTCAGTACTTC. Amino acid sequence: CSVQLSLAKNIQYF.

This clone was counted a single time. The chain is built from TRBV9 and TRBJ2-5, with D possibly TRBD2 on 6 matching bases. The germline V gene encodes CDR1 SGDLS and CDR2 YYNGEE. V lost 3 bases and J 3 bases, leaving 24 bases between the germline ends. The CDR3 is made up of 18 amino acids. CDR3 bases: TGTGCCAGCAGCGAGACTGAGGATTTCATTCGGAGGGAAGAGACCCAGTACTTC. This gives the protein CASSETEDFIRREETQYF.

The chain combines TRBV19 with TRBJ2-5, with a tentative D call TRBD1 (6 bases). The length of the CDR3 is 17 residues. From germline, CDR1 is LNHDA and CDR2 SQIVND (reference sequence). Between the trimmed V and J ends, which lost 1 base and 0 bases, there was a span of 15 bases. The CDR3 reads CASSIGGPGIYQETQYF. The CDR3 region has the DNA TGTGCCAGTAGTATAGGGGGGCCAGGGATTTACCAAGAGACCCAGTACTTC.

The rearrangement links TRBV4-3 to TRBJ2-3; weak D call: TRBD2 (6 bases). Germline V gene lookup returns CDR1 LGHNA and CDR2 YSLEER. This CDR3 has 15 residues. Between the trimmed V and J ends, which lost 1 base and 1 base, there was a span of 9 bases. DNA of the CDR3: TGCGCCAGCAGCCAAGTCGGGGGAGGCACAGATACGCAGTATTTT. Translating it yields CASSQVGGGTDTQYF.

The V call is TRBV13, the J call TRBJ1-4, with a possible D match to TRBD1 (6 bases). Trimming stripped 3 bases from V and 1 base from J, with 9 bases between. This CDR3 is built from 15 residues. Germline CDR1 PRHDT, CDR2 FYEKMQ (reference sequence). This chain's CDR3 is CASSFVRGTNEKLFF. The CDR3 coding sequence is TGTGCCAGCAGCTTTGTCAGGGGAACTAATGAAAAACTGTTTTTT.

This chain connects TRBV5-1 to TRBJ1-2; the match to TRBD1 covers 7 bases. Germline V lookup: CDR1 SGHRS, CDR2 YFSETQ. Unmatched junction bases numbered 6, after V lost 4 bases and J lost 3 bases. The CDR3 runs to 14 residues. This CDR3 reads CASSPSQGYYGYTF. Written as DNA, the CDR3 is TGCGCCAGCAGCCCCTCACAGGGGTACTATGGCTACACCTTC.

The gene calls are TRBV6-5 and TRBJ1-1; perhaps TRBD1 as D (5 bases). V lost 0 bases to trimming and J lost 6 bases, with 11 bases between them. CDR1 MNHEY and CDR2 SVGAGI come from the germline V gene. This CDR3 contains 14 residues. CDR3 residues: CASSYSVGGAEAFF. DNA for the CDR3: TGTGCCAGCAGTTACTCCGTCGGGGGGGCTGAAGCTTTCTTT.

The chain's CDR3 is CASSQVTGVSPLHF. CDR3 DNA: TGTGCCAGCAGCCAAGTCACAGGGGTATCACCCCTCCACTTT. This chain links TRBV14 with TRBJ1-6; 7 bases fit TRBD1. This CDR3 is 14 amino acids long. Germline trimming cut 1 base from V and 10 bases from J; bases unmatched to any gene: 4. From germline, CDR1 is SGHDN and CDR2 FVKESK. The full variable domain, rest sourced from reference TRBV14 and TRBJ1-6, is EAGVTQFPSHSVIEKGQTVTLRCDPISGHDNLYWYRRVMGKEIKFLLHFVKESKQDESGMPNNRFLAERTGGTYSTLKVQPAELEDSGVYFCASSQVTGVSPLHFGNGTRLTVT.